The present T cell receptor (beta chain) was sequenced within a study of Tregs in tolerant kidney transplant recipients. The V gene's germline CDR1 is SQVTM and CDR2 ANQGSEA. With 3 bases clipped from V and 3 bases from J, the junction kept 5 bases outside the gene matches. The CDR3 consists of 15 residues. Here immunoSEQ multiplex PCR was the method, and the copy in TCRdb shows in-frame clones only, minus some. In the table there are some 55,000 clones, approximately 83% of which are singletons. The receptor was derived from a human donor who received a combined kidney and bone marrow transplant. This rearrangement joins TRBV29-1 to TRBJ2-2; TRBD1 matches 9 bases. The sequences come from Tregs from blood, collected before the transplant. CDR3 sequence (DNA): TGCAGCGTTGATATAGGACAGGGGTACACCGGGGAGCTGTTTTTT. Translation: CSVDIGQGYTGELFF.